Following are 16 T cell receptor beta chains from one sample sequenced in a study of cytomegalovirus exposure and HLA in healthy donors. Researchers ran the PCR with 60 Vbeta and 13 Jbeta primers. Sequencing was performed with immunoSEQ multiplex PCR; in TCRdb, only in-frame clones are kept and a portion is missing. The sample consists of a few hundred thousand clones, 70% to 85% of them appearing once. Specimen: PBMCs. The receptor source for this set is a girl aged 2-15 years in good health and CMV-seronegative.

The chain has TRBV30 and TRBJ1-4; tentative D call: TRBD1 (5 bases). This CDR3 is built from 15 residues. Deletions cut 3 bases from V and 2 bases from J, with 13 bases between. The V gene's germline CDR1 is GTSNPN and CDR2 SVGIG (reference sequence). Here the CDR3 DNA reads TGTGCCTGGAGGGGTATTGGGGGGACTAATGAAAAACTGTTTTTT. Residues: CAWRGIGGTNEKLFF.

The chain links TRBV9 to TRBJ1-1, with D tentatively TRBD1 (6 bases). The V end was cut by 3 bases, the J end by 1 base, with 13 bases between. The CDR3 consists of 15 residues. CDR1 is SGDLS and CDR2 is YYNGEE in the germline V gene. The CDR3 DNA follows: TGTGCCAGCAGCGCGGACAGCGCCTCGAACACTGAAGCTTTCTTT. It is translated as CASSADSASNTEAFF.

The CDR3 sequence is CASSEVQIEQYF. The CDR3 DNA reads TGTGCCAGCAGTGAAGTCCAGATTGAGCAGTACTTC. The rearrangement joins TRBV2 to TRBJ2-7; D not certain. Trimming left V 1 base short and J 7 bases short, with 8 bases between. The germline gives CDR1 SNHLY, CDR2 FYNNEI. The CDR3 sequence is 12 residues long.

The V gene is TRBV6-4, the J gene TRBJ2-3; a weak D match, TRBD2 (6 bases). This CDR3 is 15 amino acids long. The V and J ends lost 3 bases and 4 bases respectively, with 14 bases between them. Germline V gene sequence: CDR1 MRHNA, CDR2 SNTAGT. The DNA of the CDR3 is TGTGCCAGCAGTGAGGGTACTAGCCGGCCAGATACGCAGTATTTT. Translated, it gives CASSEGTSRPDTQYF.

This clone appeared once. The V and J genes are TRBV29-1 and TRBJ2-3; weak D call: TRBD2 (5 bases). CDR1 is SQVTM and CDR2 is ANQGSEA in the germline V gene. The V and J ends lost 6 bases and 0 bases respectively, with 10 bases between them. The CDR3 extends over 13 amino acids. The DNA of the CDR3 is TGCAGCGTCTTACGGACTAGCACAGATACGCAGTATTTT. This codes for CSVLRTSTDTQYF.

The V call is TRBV10-2, the J call TRBJ2-2; TRBD2 is a possible D gene (5 bases). The CDR3 length is 14 residues. Trimming took off 7 bases at V and 1 base at J, with 10 bases between the two ends. CDR1 is WSHSY, CDR2 SAAADI, per germline. The CDR3 protein is CASILAGNTGELFF. For the CDR3, the DNA is TGCGCCAGCATCCTGGCGGGGAACACCGGGGAGCTGTTTTTT.

Only a few counts were recorded for this clone. The chain carries TRBV7-2 and TRBJ2-7; 8 positions agree with TRBD1. The V and J ends lost 4 bases and 6 bases, in that order; junction bases with no gene match: 8. Germline V CDR1 and CDR2: SGHTA, FQGNSA. There are 14 residues in the CDR3. In DNA form, the CDR3 reads TGTGCCAGCAGCTCGCAGGGGGCTGTAGGCGAGCAGTACTTC. Its translation: CASSSQGAVGEQYF.

V gene TRBV6-6 combines with J gene TRBJ1-4; weak D call: TRBD1 (5 bases). Looked up from germline, CDR1 is MNHNY and CDR2 is SVGAGI (reference sequence). V was shortened by 8 bases and J by 3 bases, with 7 bases between the two germline ends. This CDR3 has 12 residues. The CDR3 sequence is CASWGANEKLFF. The CDR3 DNA is TGTGCCAGCTGGGGGGCTAATGAAAAACTGTTTTTT.

This sequence joins TRBV18 and TRBJ2-1; D is possibly TRBD2 (6 bases). Germline V gene sequence: CDR1 KGHSH, CDR2 LQKENI. The CDR3 loop spans 14 amino acids. With 2 bases removed from V and 8 bases from J, the gap between germline ends came to 13 bases. CDR3 loop: CASSPGGGVHEQFF. CDR3 DNA sequence: TGTGCCAGCTCACCAGGCGGCGGGGTCCATGAGCAGTTCTTC.

The V and J genes are TRBV15 and TRBJ2-7; 7 positions match TRBD2. Germline CDR1 is LNHNV and CDR2 is YYDKDF (reference sequence). J lost 5 bases, V lost 0 bases, and 7 bases had no gene match. The CDR3 length is 15 residues. The CDR3 reads CATSREEGSGNEQYF. The CDR3 region has the DNA TGTGCCACCAGCAGAGAGGAGGGGAGCGGGAACGAGCAGTACTTC.

This clone has only one observation. This chain links TRBV7-8 with TRBJ2-2; TRBD2 matches 9 bases. The CDR3 spans 16 residues. J lost 1 base, V lost 4 bases, and 4 bases had no gene match. Per germline, CDR1 SGHVS and CDR2 FQNEAQ. This CDR3 is CASSYRTSVNTGELFF. For the CDR3, the DNA is TGTGCCAGCAGCTACCGGACTAGCGTGAACACCGGGGAGCTGTTTTTT.

The rearrangement uses TRBV7-2 and TRBJ2-2, with a possible D match to TRBD2 (6 bases). Germline V gene lookup returns CDR1 SGHTA and CDR2 FQGNSA. CDR3 size: 15 residues. Between the trimmed V and J ends, which lost 5 bases and 0 bases, there was a span of 10 bases. CDR3 bases: TGTGCCAGCAGCCCCGGGAGCGCGAACACCGGGGAGCTGTTTTTT. Translation: CASSPGSANTGELFF.

The V call is TRBV5-8, the J call TRBJ2-7; D not certain. Looked up from germline, CDR1 is SGHTS and CDR2 is YDEGEE. V dropped 5 bases and J dropped 2 bases, with 11 bases sitting between them. The CDR3 is 13 residues long. Written as DNA, the CDR3 is TGTGCCAGCAGGACACCCGACCCCTACGAGCAGTACTTC. The encoded protein is CASRTPDPYEQYF.

The chain joins TRBV19 to TRBJ2-3; D is uncertain. Trimming cost V 4 bases and J 2 bases, with 13 bases left between them. The CDR3 is made up of 15 amino acids. Per the germline V gene, CDR1 is LNHDA and CDR2 is SQIVND (reference sequence). CDR3 loop: CASSRSPIVTDTQYF. The CDR3 bases are TGTGCCAGTAGTAGGTCTCCGATAGTCACAGATACGCAGTATTTT.

This clone was seen a handful of times. The V call is TRBV13, the J call TRBJ1-1, with 8 positions matching TRBD1. Germline trimming cut 3 bases from V and 11 bases from J; bases unmatched to any gene: 8. This CDR3 is built from 13 residues. The germline V gene encodes CDR1 PRHDT and CDR2 FYEKMQ (reference sequence). CDR3 bases: TGTGCCAGCAGCTTCCAGACAGGGGCATTCGCTTTCTTT. Translation gives CASSFQTGAFAFF.

The V call is TRBV7-9, the J call TRBJ1-2, with D uncertain. V was shortened by 2 bases and J by 3 bases, with 19 bases between the two germline ends. The germline V gene encodes CDR1 SEHNR and CDR2 FQNEAQ (reference sequence). The CDR3 contains 17 residues. The CDR3 protein is CASSLPVSSTAHYGYTF. In DNA, the CDR3 is TGTGCCAGCAGCTTACCGGTTTCTTCAACAGCCCACTATGGCTACACCTTC. The variable domain in full, completed from reference TRBV7-9 and TRBJ1-2, reads DTGVSQNPRHKITKRGQNVTFRCDPISEHNRLYWYRQTLGQGPEFLTYFQNEAQLEKSRLLSDRFSAERPKGSFSTLEIQRTEQGDSAMYLCASSLPVSSTAHYGYTFGSGTRLTVV.